One and the same sample provided the 9 T cell receptor beta chains below, sequenced in a study of patients and donors after allogeneic stem cell transplantation. TCRdb called the RT-PCR reads again in MiXCR, with one record for every CDR3 protein. The table records about a million distinct CDR3 sequences, about a sixth of them present only once. Sequenced input: blood, either unsorted or a sorted T cell fraction (not recorded which). These receptors were taken from a human donor who was either an allogeneic HSCT recipient or a stem cell or donor lymphocyte infusion donor (not recorded which). It is not recorded whose cells these are; they may come from a transplant donor.

In its sample, this clonotype was seen a few times. V and J are TRBV7-8 and TRBJ2-7; 11 nucleotides line up with TRBD2. The CDR3 consists of 16 residues. V lost 6 bases and J lost 0; bases outside the gene matches: 7. Per germline, CDR1 SGHVS and CDR2 FQNEAQ. This chain's CDR3 is CASRKMGTSGSYEQYF. Written as DNA, the CDR3 is TGTGCCAGCAGGAAAATGGGGACTAGCGGCTCCTACGAGCAGTACTTC.

The sample holds a few counts of this clonotype. The rearrangement uses TRBV5-6 and TRBJ1-1; D unclear. The CDR3 loop spans 12 amino acids. The V gene lost 1 base and the J gene lost 6 bases, with 7 bases spanning the gap. In germline, CDR1 is SGHDT, CDR2 YYEEEE. The CDR3 here is CASSLRVAEAFF. In nucleotides, the CDR3 is TGTGCCAGCAGCTTGAGGGTAGCTGAAGCTTTCTTT.

This clonotype has more than one count but fewer than ten. The chain is built from TRBV7-9 and TRBJ1-2; maybe TRBD1 (5 bases). The CDR3 is 15 amino acids. Trimming shortened V by 1 base and J by 1 base, and 10 bases separated the two germline ends. Germline V gene data show CDR1 as SEHNR and CDR2 as FQNEAQ (reference sequence). The CDR3 region has the DNA TGTGCCAGCAGCTTAGAGTCAGGGTATAACTATGGCTACACCTTC. Translated: CASSLESGYNYGYTF.

This chain joins TRBV12-3 or TRBV12-4 and TRBJ2-1; maybe TRBD1 (5 bases). CDR3 length: 15 residues. Trimming took 2 bases from V and 7 from J, leaving 15 bases between them. The CDR3 coding sequence is TGTGCCAGCAGTTTAAAACAGGATCAAAGAAATGAGCAGTTCTTC. This encodes CASSLKQDQRNEQFF.

The rearrangement joins TRBV5-5 to TRBJ2-5; no reliable D call. This CDR3 has 13 amino acids. CDR1 and CDR2 from the germline V gene are SGHKS and YYEKEE (reference sequence). V shed 2 bases and J shed 2 bases, with 7 bases lying between them. The chain's CDR3 is CASSFPLQETQYF. As DNA, the CDR3 is TGTGCCAGCAGCTTTCCATTACAAGAGACCCAGTACTTC.

This clonotype appeared a few times. This chain joins TRBV7-3 and TRBJ2-2; D call uncertain. This CDR3 contains 14 residues. Looked up from germline, CDR1 is SGHTA and CDR2 is FQGTGA. Trimming pared 8 bases from V and 0 bases from J, leaving 10 bases between. The CDR3 coding sequence is TGTGCCAGCGCGCGTAGGGCGAACACCGGGGAGCTGTTTTTT. This gives the protein CASARRANTGELFF.

This clonotype was picked up many times. The chain links TRBV5-1 to TRBJ1-1; D gene unclear. The CDR3 loop spans 13 amino acids. Trimming cost V 3 bases and J 3 bases, with 9 bases left between them. CDR1 SGHRS and CDR2 YFSETQ come from the germline V gene. The CDR3 loop is CASSSRMDTEAFF. In DNA, the CDR3 is TGCGCCAGCAGCTCCCGTATGGACACTGAAGCTTTCTTT.

This clonotype was detected only a few times. The rearrangement uses TRBV4-3 and TRBJ1-1; D unresolved. Germline CDR1 reads LGHNA; CDR2 reads YSLEER. With 1 base removed from V and 0 bases from J, the gap between germline ends came to 12 bases. The length of the CDR3 is 16 residues. In DNA form, the CDR3 reads TGCGCCAGCAGCCAAGTGGCAGAAGTTTTGAACACTGAAGCTTTCTTT. Translating gives CASSQVAEVLNTEAFF.

This clonotype was counted at least ten times. V gene TRBV5-1 combines with J gene TRBJ2-7; D could derive from TRBD1 or TRBD2 (5 bases each). Per germline, CDR1 SGHRS and CDR2 YFSETQ. The CDR3 loop spans 14 amino acids. The V end lost 6 bases, the J end lost 5 bases, and 18 bases lay between the germline ends. CDR3 sequence: CASTTGTPDNEQYF. In DNA, the CDR3 is TGCGCCAGCACGACCGGGACCCCGGATAACGAGCAGTACTTC.